The sequence of this T cell receptor (delta chain) was determined in a study of Vγ9Vδ2 T cells in congenital toxoplasmosis (dated by TCRdb to the early 2020s). Regarding the research as a whole: Congenital toxoplasmosis was diagnosed using IgG, IgM and IgA serology, Western blot and an in-house interferon-gamma release assay. This study compared the CDR3 repertoires of the gamma and delta chains in sorted blood gammadelta T cells from congenitally T. gondii-infected infants versus uninfected infants. Repertoire sequencing was done on samples from infants at 2 months after birth and at 1 year of age. At 2 months, TCR sequencing included roughly 5 infected and roughly 9 uninfected infants, and at 1 year it included 3 infected and 4 uninfected infants.

Using SuperScript II, cDNA was generated through template-switch reverse transcription, with TRGC- and TRDC-specific primers combined in a single tube. The TRGC primer was designed for binding to both the TRGC1 and TRGC2 constant genes. The KAPA Real-Time Library Amplification Kit was used for TRG and TRD amplification, and AMPure XP bead purification was performed between steps. Index PCR with the Nextera XT Index Kit was used to add Illumina sequencing adapters. TRG and TRD amplicons were sequenced on an Illumina MiSeq with the V2 300 kit, giving 150 bp paired-end reads. The paper's data handling went like this. Before any further analysis, FastQC version 0.11.8 was used to assess read quality. Reads were mapped to GenBank TRG or TRD reference genes, and MiXCR version 3.0.3 was used to assemble CDR3 sequences. Default MiXCR settings were kept, except that 3 rather than 5 consecutive nucleotides were used to assemble TRDD gene segments. N additions, CDR3 length, J segment length and clonotype sharing between samples were calculated with VDJtools version 1.2.1. CDR3 sequences that were out of frame or contained stop codons were removed from the analysis. The overlap of infant repertoires with previously published Vgamma9Vdelta2 repertoires from fetal, cord blood and adult blood was compared. Public reads were reanalyzed in TCRdb with CATT, and rows carrying the same DNA were merged afterwards. In this record, the V and J calls reflect TCRdb's handling and not the investigators' own analysis. This sample holds 300 to 350 delta-chain clones; approximately 15% were observed only once. The top ten constitute approximately 30% of the sample.

Between the V and J ends, shortened by 3 bases and 6 bases respectively, the junction contains 17 bases. The CDR3 measures 15 amino acids from cysteine to phenylalanine. The DNA shown is the 45-base CDR3, in frame from base 1. The germline V gene sets CDR1 to TSWWSYY and CDR2 to QGS. General study outcomes and caveats: A public TRGV9 clonotype was highly prevalent in both infected and uninfected infants. Two months was the earliest age with enough suitable sample material for TCR repertoire analysis, so newborn repertoires were not sequenced. Compared with uninfected infants, infected infants at 2 months appeared to have fewer N additions in their TRGV9 and TRDV2 CDR3s, and this was especially true for TRDV2-TRDJ1 sequences. In approximately 2-month-old infants, germline-encoded fetal-type TRDV2 CDR3 sequences seemed to be more common in infected than in uninfected infants, which suggests a footprint of in utero expansion. The repertoire differences between infected and uninfected infants were less clear at 1 year of age than at 2 months.

This clone is judged medium-sized (0.01 to 0.1%). Its antigen remains unidentified. No base quality values were provided; no much bigger clone lies one nucleotide off. The same treatment, using spiramycin and/or pyrimethamine plus sulfadiazine plus folinic acid, was given to mothers of both infected and uninfected infants. All infants, infected and uninfected, were born by term delivery after more than 37 weeks of gestation. Approximately 0.92 mL of blood was processed into PBMCs by Lymphoprep gradient centrifugation, after which the PBMCs were cryopreserved in liquid nitrogen and shipped to Belgium. Thawed PBMCs were labeled with Zombie NIR viability dye and stained with CD3, TCR gammadelta, Vgamma9 and Vdelta2 antibodies. Sorting of CD3+ TCRgammadelta+ T cells was performed on a FACSAria III, reaching a mean purity of around 98%. For each sample, RNA was extracted from about 10,000 sorted gammadelta T cells with the RNeasy Micro Kit. Each infant was born to a mother who had been enrolled with a primary T. gondii infection during pregnancy. Infant peripheral blood was collected at an outpatient microbiology and virology center in Pavia, Italy.

This TCR derives from a child under 10 years old born to a mother with Toxoplasma gondii infection during pregnancy, either congenitally infected or uninfected (not recorded which). The rearrangement joined TRDV1 to TRDJ1, with a weak D call of TRDD3 (5 bases match). Sequenced input: gamma-delta T cells from blood. The DNA sequence is TGTGCTCTTGGGGACCTCTACGGGATGGGCCATAAACTCATCTTT. The translation is CALGDLYGMGHKLIF.